This T cell receptor beta chain was sequenced during a study of T cell responses to AZD1222 COVID-19 vaccine. The CDR3 totals 13 residues. The V gene's germline CDR1 is DFQATT and CDR2 SNEGSKA (reference sequence). V gave up 3 bases and J gave up 5 bases, with 13 bases separating them. The data were produced by immunoSEQ multiplex PCR, yet TCRdb's version contains in-frame clones alone and is incomplete. The sample shows some 96,000 clones, roughly 89% of them seen only once. This rearrangement joins TRBV20-1 to TRBJ1-1, with D unclear. This clonotype was sampled from an adult in good health. The sample here was peripheral blood, taken on day 0 of AZD1222 vaccination. Here the CDR3 DNA reads TGCAGTGCTAGTTTAGGGCCGGGGACTGAAGCTTTCTTT. It codes for CSASLGPGTEAFF.